This record covers a single T cell receptor beta chain. Antigen: not known. These data come from a study of T-cell memory formation after mild COVID-19. The CDR3 contains 11 residues. Germline V lookup: CDR1 GTSNPN, CDR2 SVGIG (reference sequence). V lost 6 bases to trimming and J lost 5 bases, with 10 bases between them. A 5'RACE reaction primed in the constant segment made cDNA libraries of TCR alpha and TCR beta, and these carried sample barcodes and UMIs. MiXCR was run by TCRdb on the 5' RACE reads, yielding one entry per CDR3 protein. The data hold fewer than 350,000 distinct CDR3 sequences, with approximately 8% observed a single time. Study-level points and caveats: Second-wave clones with a day 37 peak had unconfirmed SARS-CoV-2 specificity. Shrinking CD4+ clones resided mostly in CM and EM, and CD8+ ones in EMRA.

J is TRBJ2-5 and V is TRBV30; no clear D gene. The TCR was taken from a man younger than 30 who had mild COVID-19 (a few samples of this study predate the infection). Cell type and time point are not known. The sample comprised PBMCs or a T cell subset sorted from them (not recorded which). The CDR3 sequence: CACNVGETQYF. The DNA of the CDR3 is TGTGCCTGCAACGTCGGGGAGACCCAGTACTTC.